The clone carrying this TCR beta chain appeared a single time. This entry is derived from a study of cytomegalovirus exposure and HLA in healthy donors. PCR was performed using 60 Vbeta and 13 Jbeta primers. Profiling relied on immunoSEQ multiplex PCR, and the TCRdb table lists in-frame clones only, not all of them. The sample shows some 130,000 clones, over 50% of them seen only once. The source is a human donor in good health. Sequenced input: PBMCs.

The CDR3 bases are TGTGCCAGCTCACCACCGGGTGGGTCTCAAGGGGATGAGCAGTTCTTC. Amino acids: CASSPPGGSQGDEQFF. J is TRBJ2-1 and V is TRBV18, with D perhaps TRBD1 (5 bases). Germline CDR1 reads KGHSH; CDR2 reads LQKENI. V lost 0 bases and J lost 8, with 17 bases in between. This CDR3 region has 16 residues.